The clone carrying this T cell receptor (beta chain) occurred a few times. The sample belongs to a study of control samples from healthy donors and cancer patients. Trimming left V 2 bases short and J 3 bases short, with 5 bases between. CDR1 and CDR2 from the germline V gene are MNHEY and SVGAGI. CDR3 length equals 13 residues. The assay was immunoSEQ multiplex PCR, and TCRdb's table has in-frame clones only and misses some. Of 90,000 or so clones in the sample, about 87% are singletons; the top ten hold around an eighth. The receptor was derived from an older woman in good health. The sample was blood. The chain is built from TRBV6-5 and TRBJ2-1; D is perhaps TRBD2 (5 bases). CDR3: CASSYGGYNEQFF. CDR3 nucleotides: TGTGCCAGCAGTTACGGAGGCTACAATGAGCAGTTCTTC.